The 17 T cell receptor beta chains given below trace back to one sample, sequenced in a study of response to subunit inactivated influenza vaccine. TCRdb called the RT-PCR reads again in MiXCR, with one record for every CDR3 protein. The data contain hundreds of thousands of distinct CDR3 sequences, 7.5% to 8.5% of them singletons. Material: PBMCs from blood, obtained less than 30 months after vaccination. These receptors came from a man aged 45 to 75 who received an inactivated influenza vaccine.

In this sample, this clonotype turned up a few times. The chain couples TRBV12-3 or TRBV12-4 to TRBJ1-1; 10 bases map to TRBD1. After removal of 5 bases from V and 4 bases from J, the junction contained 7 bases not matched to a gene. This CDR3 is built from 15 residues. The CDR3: CASSAGQGLGTEAFF. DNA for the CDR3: TGTGCCAGCAGTGCGGGACAGGGGTTAGGCACTGAAGCTTTCTTT.

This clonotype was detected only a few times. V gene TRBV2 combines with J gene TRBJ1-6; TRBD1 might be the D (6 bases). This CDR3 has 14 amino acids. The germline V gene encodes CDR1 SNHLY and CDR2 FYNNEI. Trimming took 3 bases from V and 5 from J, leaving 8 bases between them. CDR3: CASSDAGDNSPLHF. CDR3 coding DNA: TGTGCCAGCAGTGACGCAGGGGATAATTCACCCCTCCACTTT.

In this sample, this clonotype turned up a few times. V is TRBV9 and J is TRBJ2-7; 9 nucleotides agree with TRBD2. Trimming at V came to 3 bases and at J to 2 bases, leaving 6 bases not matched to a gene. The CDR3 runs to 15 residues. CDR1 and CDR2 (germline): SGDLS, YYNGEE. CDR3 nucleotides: TGTGCCAGCAGCGAAGGTGGCGGGAGGGCCTACGAGCAGTACTTC. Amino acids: CASSEGGGRAYEQYF.

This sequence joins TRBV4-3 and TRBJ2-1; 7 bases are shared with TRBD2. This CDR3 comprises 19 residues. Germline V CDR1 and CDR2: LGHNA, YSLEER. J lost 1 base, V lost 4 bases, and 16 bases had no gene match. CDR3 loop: CASSPRLLGGSGSYNEQFF. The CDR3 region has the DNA TGCGCCAGCAGCCCACGCCTTTTGGGGGGGTCCGGATCCTACAATGAGCAGTTCTTC.

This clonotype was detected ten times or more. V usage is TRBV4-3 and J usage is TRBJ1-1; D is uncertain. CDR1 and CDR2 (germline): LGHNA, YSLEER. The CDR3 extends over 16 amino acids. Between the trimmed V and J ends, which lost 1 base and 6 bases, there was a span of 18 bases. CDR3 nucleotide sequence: TGCGCCAGCAGCCAAGGATCGCCCCACACCGTTTCTGAAGCTTTCTTT. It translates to CASSQGSPHTVSEAFF.

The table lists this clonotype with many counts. CDR3 sequence (DNA): TGTGCCAGCAGCCCTGCCGGGGTGGAGACCCAGTACTTC. This gives the protein CASSPAGVETQYF. The chain uses TRBV13 and TRBJ2-5; possible D gene TRBD2, 5 bases. Germline CDR1 reads PRHDT; CDR2 reads FYEKMQ (reference sequence). The CDR3 extends over 13 amino acids. V was shortened by 5 bases and J by 5 bases, with 12 bases between the two germline ends.

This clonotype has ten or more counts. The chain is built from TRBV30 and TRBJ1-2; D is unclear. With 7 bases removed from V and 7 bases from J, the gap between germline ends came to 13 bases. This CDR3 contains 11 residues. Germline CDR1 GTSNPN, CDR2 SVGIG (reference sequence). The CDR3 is CAYRPITGYTF. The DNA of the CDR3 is TGTGCCTACCGACCGATAACTGGCTACACCTTC.

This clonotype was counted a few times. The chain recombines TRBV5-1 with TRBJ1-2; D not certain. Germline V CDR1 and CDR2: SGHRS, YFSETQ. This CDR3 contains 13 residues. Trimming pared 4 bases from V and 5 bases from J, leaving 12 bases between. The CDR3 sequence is CASSRGSSYGYTF. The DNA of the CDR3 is TGCGCCAGCAGCCGAGGGAGTTCATATGGCTACACCTTC.

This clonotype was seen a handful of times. CDR3 nucleotide sequence: TGTGCCAGCAGCTTAGGCCCGGGGAGGAATGAGCAGTTCTTC. Its translation: CASSLGPGRNEQFF. V usage is TRBV7-2 and J usage is TRBJ2-1, with D perhaps matching TRBD2 (6 bases). CDR1 SGHTA and CDR2 FQGNSA come from the germline V gene. V was pared by 1 base and J by 7 bases, with 11 bases between. The length of the CDR3 is 14 residues.

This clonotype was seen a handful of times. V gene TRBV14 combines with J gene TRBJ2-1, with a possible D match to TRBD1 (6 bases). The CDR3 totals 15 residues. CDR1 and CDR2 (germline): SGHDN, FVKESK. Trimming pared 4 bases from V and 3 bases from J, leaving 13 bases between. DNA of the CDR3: TGTGCCAGCAGCCGACAGGTCATCCACTACAATGAGCAGTTCTTC. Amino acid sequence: CASSRQVIHYNEQFF. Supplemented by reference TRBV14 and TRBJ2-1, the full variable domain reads EAGVTQFPSHSVIEKGQTVTLRCDPISGHDNLYWYRRVMGKEIKFLLHFVKESKQDESGMPNNRFLAERTGGTYSTLKVQPAELEDSGVYFCASSRQVIHYNEQFFGPGTRLTVL.

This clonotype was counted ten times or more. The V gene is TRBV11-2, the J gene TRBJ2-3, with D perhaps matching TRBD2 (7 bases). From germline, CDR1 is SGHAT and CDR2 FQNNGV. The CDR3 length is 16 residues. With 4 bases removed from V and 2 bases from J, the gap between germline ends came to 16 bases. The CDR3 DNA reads TGTGCCAGCAGCTACACCCTCGGGGGGCTCACAGATACGCAGTATTTT. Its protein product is CASSYTLGGLTDTQYF.

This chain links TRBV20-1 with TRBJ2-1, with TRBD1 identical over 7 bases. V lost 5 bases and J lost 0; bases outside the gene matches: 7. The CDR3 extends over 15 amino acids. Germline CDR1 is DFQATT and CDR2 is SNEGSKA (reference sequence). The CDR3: CSALGWDSSYNEQFF. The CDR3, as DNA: TGCAGTGCTCTGGGGTGGGACAGCTCCTACAATGAGCAGTTCTTC.

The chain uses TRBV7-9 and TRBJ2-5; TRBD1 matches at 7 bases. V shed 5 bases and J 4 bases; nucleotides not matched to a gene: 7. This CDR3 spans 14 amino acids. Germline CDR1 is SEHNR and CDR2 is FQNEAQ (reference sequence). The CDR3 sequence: CASSLLTGTETQYF. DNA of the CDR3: TGTGCCAGCAGCCTGCTGACAGGGACAGAGACCCAGTACTTC. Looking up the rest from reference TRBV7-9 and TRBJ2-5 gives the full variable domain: DTGVSQNPRHKITKRGQNVTFRCDPISEHNRLYWYRQTLGQGPEFLTYFQNEAQLEKSRLLSDRFSAERPKGSFSTLEIQRTEQGDSAMYLCASSLLTGTETQYFGPGTRLLVL.

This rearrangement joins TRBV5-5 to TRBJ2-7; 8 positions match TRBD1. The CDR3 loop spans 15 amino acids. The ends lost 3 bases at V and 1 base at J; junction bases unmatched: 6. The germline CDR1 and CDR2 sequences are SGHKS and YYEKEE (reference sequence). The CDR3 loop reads CASSWGQAPSYEQYF. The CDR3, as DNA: TGTGCCAGCAGCTGGGGACAGGCACCGTCCTACGAGCAGTACTTC.

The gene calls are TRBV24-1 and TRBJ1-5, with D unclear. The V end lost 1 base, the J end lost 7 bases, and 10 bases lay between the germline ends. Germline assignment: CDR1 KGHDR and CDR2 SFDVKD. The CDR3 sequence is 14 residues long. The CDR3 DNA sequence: TGTGCCACCAGTGATTTCGCAAACTCGCAGCCCCAGCATTTT. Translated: CATSDFANSQPQHF.

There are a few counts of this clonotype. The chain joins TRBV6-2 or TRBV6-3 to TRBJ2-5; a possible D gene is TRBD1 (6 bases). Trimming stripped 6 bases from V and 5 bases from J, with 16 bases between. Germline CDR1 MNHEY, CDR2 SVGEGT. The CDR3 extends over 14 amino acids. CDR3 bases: TGTGCCAGCAGAACCCCCAGGCAGGGGGAGACCCAGTACTTC. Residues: CASRTPRQGETQYF.

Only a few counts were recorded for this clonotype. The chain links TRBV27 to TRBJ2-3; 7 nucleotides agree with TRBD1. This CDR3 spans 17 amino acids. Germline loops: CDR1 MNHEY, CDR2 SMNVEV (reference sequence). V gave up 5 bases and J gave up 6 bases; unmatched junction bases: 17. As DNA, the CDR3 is TGTGCCAGCAGTCCGGGACAGTTCATAAGAAGCAGGGATACGCAGTATTTT. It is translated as CASSPGQFIRSRDTQYF.